The 16 T cell receptor beta chains listed next were all sequenced from one sample in a study of blood T cell repertoires in COVID-19. Produced via immunoSEQ multiplex PCR; TCRdb's table is partial and in-frame only. The sample comprises roughly 250,000 clones, roughly 86% of which are singletons, and roughly 0.8% rests with the top ten. The sample consisted of peripheral blood. These receptor sequences come from a woman aged 25-40 years with acute or convalescent COVID-19.

The V call is TRBV5-1, the J call TRBJ2-5; the match to TRBD2 covers 8 bases. The CDR3 length is 14 residues. Trimming cost V 1 base and J 5 bases; bases outside gene matches: 4. Germline V gene lookup returns CDR1 SGHRS and CDR2 YFSETQ. CDR3 sequence (DNA): TGCGCCAGCAGCTTGCGCGGGAGGAGTGAGACCCAGTACTTC. Protein product: CASSLRGRSETQYF.

This clone was recorded only once. The V call is TRBV7-2, the J call TRBJ2-3; D possibly corresponds to TRBD2 (5 bases). The CDR3 spans 15 residues. CDR1 is SGHTA, CDR2 FQGNSA, per germline. With 1 base removed from V and 4 bases from J, the gap between germline ends came to 12 bases. The CDR3 sequence: CASSLVSSSADTQYF. CDR3 in DNA: TGTGCCAGCAGCTTAGTGAGCAGTAGCGCAGATACGCAGTATTTT.

This clone was picked up one time. The V call is TRBV5-1, the J call TRBJ1-1; TRBD1 agrees at 8 bases. The CDR3 loop spans 14 amino acids. Germline values: CDR1 SGHRS, CDR2 YFSETQ. Trimming at V came to 4 bases and at J to 1 base, leaving 3 bases not matched to a gene. The chain's CDR3 is CASSQGAKNTEAFF. DNA of the CDR3: TGCGCCAGCAGCCAGGGGGCGAAGAACACTGAAGCTTTCTTT.

The chain uses TRBV6-6 and TRBJ1-1; TRBD1 matches 9 bases. Germline V gene sequence: CDR1 MNHNY, CDR2 SVGAGI (reference sequence). V was pared by 7 bases and J by 3 bases, with 6 bases of the junction left unmatched. The CDR3 is made up of 14 amino acids. The CDR3 reads CASTTQGAHTEAFF. The CDR3 DNA reads as TGTGCCAGCACAACACAGGGGGCGCACACTGAAGCTTTCTTT.

This rearrangement joins TRBV7-2 to TRBJ2-3; TRBD2 aligns across 9 bases. The V and J ends lost 2 bases and 5 bases, in that order; junction bases with no gene match: 11. The CDR3 loop spans 17 amino acids. Germline values: CDR1 SGHTA, CDR2 FQGNSA. Written as DNA, the CDR3 is TGTGCCAGCAGCTTAAGCGGTAGCGGGAGTAAGGTAGATACGCAGTATTTT. Translating it yields CASSLSGSGSKVDTQYF.

This clone was picked up one time. The chain employs TRBV11-3 and TRBJ2-1, with 10 bases lining up with TRBD2. The germline V gene encodes CDR1 SGHNT and CDR2 YENEEA. The V and J ends lost 5 bases and 9 bases, in that order; junction bases with no gene match: 10. The CDR3 totals 15 residues. In DNA, the CDR3 is TGTGCCAGCAGCCCCGGCCTAAGCGGGAGGGTTGAGCAGTTCTTC. Protein: CASSPGLSGRVEQFF.

This chain joins TRBV6-5 and TRBJ2-1; the D gene is possibly TRBD1 (5 bases). CDR3 length: 13 amino acids. V was pared by 6 bases and J by 5 bases, with 11 bases between. The germline CDR1 and CDR2 sequences are MNHEY and SVGAGI. Written as DNA, the CDR3 is TGTGCCAGCAGCAGGGCGAGTCACAATGAGCAGTTCTTC. Its protein is CASSRASHNEQFF.

The chain joins TRBV28 to TRBJ1-6; 9 nucleotides line up with TRBD1. Germline assignment: CDR1 MDHEN and CDR2 SYDVKM. The CDR3 spans 15 residues. J was trimmed by 9 bases and V by 2 bases; bases with no gene match: 5. CDR3 in amino acids: CASSLRQGGSSPLHF. CDR3 DNA: TGTGCCAGCAGTTTAAGACAGGGGGGTAGTTCACCCCTCCACTTT.

Only one count was recorded for this clone. The rearrangement links TRBV19 to TRBJ1-5; a weak D match, TRBD1 (5 bases). This CDR3 is built from 16 residues. V dropped 5 bases and J dropped 3 bases, with 17 bases sitting between them. Germline CDR1 LNHDA, CDR2 SQIVND (reference sequence). The CDR3 protein is CASSSGGSGTNQPQHF. CDR3 in DNA: TGTGCCAGTAGTTCGGGAGGTTCCGGGACCAATCAGCCCCAGCATTTT.

The gene calls are TRBV5-1 and TRBJ2-2; the D gene is possibly TRBD2 (6 bases). The CDR3 totals 14 residues. The V end was cut by 6 bases, the J end by 1 base, with 10 bases between. Per germline, CDR1 SGHRS and CDR2 YFSETQ. The DNA of the CDR3 is TGCGCCAGCAATGAAGCGGGGAACACCGGGGAGCTGTTTTTT. Translation gives CASNEAGNTGELFF.

This clone appeared a single time. This chain's CDR3 is CASSFGDSGQNQPQHF. CDR3 sequence (DNA): TGTGCCAGCAGCTTTGGGGACTCGGGACAGAATCAGCCCCAGCATTTT. The chain combines TRBV7-9 with TRBJ1-5; 7 bases align to TRBD1. This CDR3 contains 16 residues. Germline assignment: CDR1 SEHNR and CDR2 FQNEAQ (reference sequence). V was pared by 3 bases and J by 4 bases, with 9 bases of the junction left unmatched. The full variable domain, completed using reference TRBV7-9 and TRBJ1-5, is DTGVSQNPRHKITKRGQNVTFRCDPISEHNRLYWYRQTLGQGPEFLTYFQNEAQLEKSRLLSDRFSAERPKGSFSTLEIQRTEQGDSAMYLCASSFGDSGQNQPQHFGDGTRLSIL.

V and J are TRBV11-2 and TRBJ2-1, with a tentative D call TRBD2 (7 bases). The V end was cut by 4 bases, the J end by 2 bases, with 21 bases between. The CDR3 is 18 amino acids. Germline lookup yields CDR1 SGHAT and CDR2 FQNNGV. CDR3 coding DNA: TGTGCCAGCAGCTCCAGTCGGGGGGCGCCATCCCCCTACAATGAGCAGTTCTTC. It translates to CASSSSRGAPSPYNEQFF.

As regards this clone: Other DNA sequences in this sample translate to the same CDR3. This sequence joins TRBV3-1 (or the pseudogene TRBV3-2) and TRBJ1-5, with D tentatively TRBD1 (5 bases). This CDR3 contains 15 residues. Germline CDR1 reads LGHDT; CDR2 reads YNNKEL (reference sequence). The V end was cut by 0 bases, the J end by 1 base, with 7 bases between. The CDR3 DNA sequence: TGTGCCAGCAGCCAAGATCAGGGAAGCAATCAGCCCCAGCATTTT. Amino acid sequence: CASSQDQGSNQPQHF.

V usage is TRBV19 and J usage is TRBJ2-3; 11 nucleotides agree with TRBD2. There are 16 residues in the CDR3. Germline V gives CDR1 LNHDA, CDR2 SQIVND (reference sequence). With V trimmed by 2 bases and J by 7 bases, 8 bases remained unmatched. CDR3 residues: CASSIKSSSGRNTQYF. The DNA for the CDR3 is TGTGCCAGTAGTATAAAATCGTCTAGCGGGAGGAATACGCAGTATTTT.

As to this clone: Other DNA variants within this sample encode the same CDR3. The gene calls are TRBV13 and TRBJ1-5; 7 bases map to TRBD1. V lost 3 bases and J lost 4; bases outside the gene matches: 3. From germline, CDR1 is PRHDT and CDR2 FYEKMQ (reference sequence). CDR3 size: 14 residues. CDR3 DNA sequence: TGTGCCAGCAGCTTGGGACAGCGAAATCAGCCCCAGCATTTT. Its protein product is CASSLGQRNQPQHF.

This sequence joins TRBV10-1 and TRBJ2-7, with D tentatively TRBD2 (5 bases). CDR3 length equals 16 residues. Germline V lookup: CDR1 WNHNN, CDR2 SYGVQD (reference sequence). Trimming stripped 3 bases from V and 4 bases from J, with 19 bases between. CDR3 DNA sequence: TGCGCCAGCAGTGACTCGGCTCAAGCGGTGACTTACGAGCAGTACTTC. It yields the protein CASSDSAQAVTYEQYF.